A single T cell receptor (beta chain) is shown here with its context. Its cognate antigen has yet to be identified. No much larger clone exists at a distance of one base, and base qualities are not known. The sample's time point, from its label and the paper: baseline before first vaccination. Vaccinee samples came from UK trials COV001 and COV002, including a single-blind randomized controlled phase 2/3 trial of AZD1222 (ChAdOx1 nCoV-19) in healthy adults. For TCRbeta chain sequencing, PBMC samples from trial participants were taken at day 0 and at day 28 after the second dose. The CDR3 regions of human TCRbeta chains were analyzed by immunosequencing. Regarding the original processing steps: TCRs in the repertoires were matched against a reference library of SARS-CoV-2-specific TCRs that had been generated with the MIRA antigen-specificity platform. Breadth meant the fraction of unique TCRs that were SARS-CoV-2-associated, whereas depth meant the fraction of total T cells that were SARS-CoV-2-associated. Using the MIRA data, each spike-specific TCR was assigned both to the spike region to which the TCR was reactive and to a CD4 or CD8 class. Log10-transformed breadth and depth values were compared by one-way ANOVA with Sidak's multiple comparisons tests. In its TCRdb copy, this immuneACCESS table keeps in-frame sequences only and misses some clones. Where compared with another copy, unresolved V genes explain less than half of these, and the others have no known cause. V and J calls plus clone size are reproduced from that table; the DNA served to infer D and trimming. This sample gives under 150,000 clones in total; 91% of them show up just once. The ten largest clones represent under 3.5% of the sample.

V gives up 11 bases and J gives up 2 bases, and the segment between their germline ends measures 19 bases. CDR1 and CDR2 are drawn from the germline V gene: SNHLY, FYNNEI. The cysteine opens and the phenylalanine closes a CDR3 of 14 amino acids. Only the CDR3 DNA is retained, 42 bases long and in frame from the first base. The data were taken from a study of T cell responses to AZD1222 COVID-19 vaccine (dated by TCRdb to about 2021). Background on the whole study: AZD1222 recipients whose second dose came at about 4 weeks and those whose second dose came at about 12 weeks were combined into one group, since spike-specific TCR depth and breadth did not differ between the two schedules. TCR sequencing was performed for some 250 trial participants, of whom 200 to 220 were given two doses of AZD1222 and around 26 were given two doses of MenACWY control vaccine. Trial participants were enrolled by age into 18-55, 56-69 and 70-plus year subgroups, with roughly 160, 29 and 62 TCR-sequenced participants respectively. The paper's findings and limits, for the study overall: Nearly half of unique spike-specific TCRs reportedly recognized epitopes outside regions mutated in the B.1.351 and B.1.1.7 variants. The 56-69-year group was small, and its depth increase did not reach significance, likely because of low power. Participants were mostly white British, with more females than males. The authors suggested clonal diversity may have been underestimated. After two AZD1222 doses, both the breadth and the depth of spike-specific TCRs were significantly higher than at day 0 and than in MenACWY recipients. CD4 TCRs associated with the vaccine covered the entire spike protein, and the dominant responses were in regions 160-218 and 743-854. No day 14 peak-response samples were available, so repertoires were characterized only after the peak T cell response. Conclusions about previously exposed vaccinees are limited because only five or six AZD1222 recipients were SARS-CoV-2 seropositive at baseline.

The chain is made from TRBV2 and TRBJ2-7, with TRBD1 as a weak D call on 6 bases. Sequenced material: peripheral blood, taken on day 0 of AZD1222 vaccination. The source of this sequence is an adult in good health. The CDR3 here reads CAGKPADSTYEQYF. DNA sequence: TGTGCCGGGAAACCGGCGGACAGCACCTACGAGCAGTACTTC.